The 19 T cell receptor beta chains in this list originate from one sample, sequenced in a study of T cell changes during pregnancy in multiple sclerosis. The data were produced by immunoSEQ multiplex PCR, yet TCRdb's version contains in-frame clones alone and is incomplete. This sample carries 50,000 or so clones, 93% of them seen once, and the ten largest clones take around 2%. Sequences were derived from peripheral blood, sampled in the second trimester of pregnancy. The receptor source for this set is a female donor with multiple sclerosis, enrolled in a pregnancy study.

The chain couples TRBV7-9 to TRBJ1-1; TRBD1 aligns across 7 bases. Germline CDR1 reads SEHNR; CDR2 reads FQNEAQ (reference sequence). This CDR3 region has 15 residues. Trimming took 8 bases from V and 0 from J; bases not matched to a gene: 9. The DNA for the CDR3 is TGTGCCAGCGAGGTTCCGGGACAGTTGAACACTGAAGCTTTCTTT. This gives the protein CASEVPGQLNTEAFF. Full variable domain (remainder filled in from reference TRBV7-9 and TRBJ1-1): DTGVSQNPRHKITKRGQNVTFRCDPISEHNRLYWYRQTLGQGPEFLTYFQNEAQLEKSRLLSDRFSAERPKGSFSTLEIQRTEQGDSAMYLCASEVPGQLNTEAFFGQGTRLTVV.

The J gene is TRBJ2-7, the V gene TRBV5-6; 7 bases are shared with TRBD2. Germline V gene lookup returns CDR1 SGHDT and CDR2 YYEEEE. Trimming took 6 bases from V and 3 from J; bases not matched to a gene: 12. This CDR3 is built from 15 residues. The CDR3 loop is CASTPGRELGYEQYF. In nucleotides, the CDR3 is TGTGCCAGCACCCCGGGGCGGGAGCTTGGCTACGAGCAGTACTTC.

This chain uses TRBV4-1 with TRBJ1-4; D might be TRBD1 (6 bases). The CDR3 is 15 residues long. V lost 1 base, J lost 5 bases, and 11 bases lay in between. Per the germline V gene, CDR1 is MGHRA and CDR2 is YSYEKL. The CDR3 nucleotides are TGCGCCAGCAGCCAAGGGCAGGGGAGAAATGAAAAACTGTTTTTT. It encodes CASSQGQGRNEKLFF.

The CDR3 DNA follows: TGTGCCATCAGGGGGGACACCTTGAACACTGAAGCTTTCTTT. It specifies CAIRGDTLNTEAFF. The gene calls are TRBV10-3 and TRBJ1-1, with TRBD1 as a possible D gene (6 bases). Germline assignment: CDR1 ENHRY and CDR2 SYGVKD. The CDR3 sequence is 14 residues long. The V and J ends lost 6 bases and 0 bases respectively, with 11 bases between them.

V usage is TRBV28 and J usage is TRBJ2-5, with TRBD2 as a possible D gene (5 bases). The CDR3 is made up of 14 amino acids. Trimming took 1 base from V and 5 from J, leaving 11 bases between them. Germline CDR1 MDHEN, CDR2 SYDVKM. CDR3 protein: CASSLSASRETQYF. CDR3 nucleotide sequence: TGTGCCAGCAGTTTATCTGCTAGCAGGGAGACCCAGTACTTC.

J is TRBJ2-5 and V is TRBV29-1; D is perhaps TRBD2 (6 bases). The germline V gene encodes CDR1 SQVTM and CDR2 ANQGSEA. V was shortened by 5 bases and J by 4 bases, with 11 bases between the two germline ends. The CDR3 is 12 residues long. The CDR3: CSVLAGGETQYF. For the CDR3, the DNA is TGCAGCGTTCTTGCCGGGGGAGAGACCCAGTACTTC. The whole variable domain, remainder taken from reference TRBV29-1 and TRBJ2-5, is SAVISQKPSRDICQRGTSLTIQCQVDSQVTMMFWYRQQPGQSLTLIATANQGSEATYESGFVIDKFPISRPNLTFSTLTVSNMSPEDSSIYLCSVLAGGETQYFGPGTRLLVL.

This chain links TRBV6-5 with TRBJ1-3; the D gene is possibly TRBD1 (5 bases). The CDR3 has 16 amino acids. Trimming removed 0 bases at V and 0 bases at J, with 9 bases between. Germline lookup yields CDR1 MNHEY and CDR2 SVGAGI. CDR3 nucleotide sequence: TGTGCCAGCAGTTACTCGACCGGGGGCTCTGGAAACACCATATATTTT. Its protein is CASSYSTGGSGNTIYF.

The gene calls are TRBV7-9 and TRBJ2-5, with D possibly matching TRBD1 (5 bases). The germline V gene encodes CDR1 SEHNR and CDR2 FQNEAQ (reference sequence). This CDR3 is 15 amino acids long. V lost 1 base and J lost 0, with 9 bases in between. The CDR3 DNA reads as TGTGCCAGCAGCTTAGTTACAGGACACCAAGAGACCCAGTACTTC. Translating it yields CASSLVTGHQETQYF.

The V gene is TRBV19, the J gene TRBJ1-1; 10 bases align to TRBD1. This CDR3 is built from 14 residues. After removal of 10 bases from V and 3 bases from J, the junction contained 8 bases not matched to a gene. Germline V gene lookup returns CDR1 LNHDA and CDR2 SQIVND (reference sequence). This CDR3 reads CATEPGQGYTEAFF. In nucleotides, the CDR3 is TGTGCCACGGAACCGGGACAGGGGTACACTGAAGCTTTCTTT.

This chain connects TRBV7-6 to TRBJ2-1; 7 nucleotides align to TRBD2. The CDR3 has 12 amino acids. Germline V gene data show CDR1 as SGHVS and CDR2 as FNYEAQ. The V segment lost 4 bases and the J segment 9 bases; nucleotides outside the gene matches: 3. CDR3 DNA sequence: TGTGCCAGCAGCTCAACTAGCGCTGAGCAGTTCTTC. It encodes CASSSTSAEQFF.

This chain joins TRBV6-1 and TRBJ1-6; 7 nucleotides line up with TRBD1. Per germline, CDR1 MNHNS and CDR2 SASEGT. This CDR3 contains 15 residues. V shed 2 bases, J shed 9 bases, and the junction held 7 bases outside the gene matches. CDR3 loop: CASSESRQGGSPLHF. In DNA, the CDR3 is TGTGCCAGCAGTGAATCCAGACAGGGCGGTTCACCCCTCCACTTT.

This rearrangement joins TRBV27 to TRBJ1-2, with TRBD1 identical over 7 bases. The CDR3 has 14 amino acids. Trimming cost V 6 bases and J 6 bases; bases outside gene matches: 10. Germline lookup yields CDR1 MNHEY and CDR2 SMNVEV (reference sequence). In nucleotides, the CDR3 is TGTGCCAGCAGGCAGACCGGGACAGCAAATGGCTACACCTTC. This translates into CASRQTGTANGYTF.

V is TRBV7-6 and J is TRBJ2-1, with a tentative D call TRBD2 (6 bases). There are 18 residues in the CDR3. Trimming shortened V by 1 base and J by 8 bases, and 24 bases separated the two germline ends. From germline, CDR1 is SGHVS and CDR2 FNYEAQ. This chain's CDR3 is CASSLVGDSGGKRDEQFF. The DNA of the CDR3 is TGTGCCAGCAGCTTAGTAGGAGACTCGGGTGGTAAGCGGGATGAGCAGTTCTTC.

The chain recombines TRBV4-1 with TRBJ2-1; TRBD2 agrees at 15 bases. This CDR3 contains 15 residues. V lost 4 bases and J lost 9; bases outside the gene matches: 4. Germline values: CDR1 MGHRA, CDR2 YSYEKL. This chain's CDR3 is CASSPGGLAGGEQFF. In DNA, the CDR3 is TGCGCCAGCAGCCCGGGGGGACTAGCGGGAGGTGAGCAGTTCTTC.

V is TRBV19 and J is TRBJ2-1, with a weak D call TRBD2 (7 bases). The CDR3 loop spans 13 amino acids. V lost 10 bases to trimming and J lost 2 bases, with 12 bases between them. The germline CDR1 and CDR2 sequences are LNHDA and SQIVND (reference sequence). The CDR3 nucleotides read TGTGCCATGGGAGGGGGACCCTACAATGAGCAGTTCTTC. This translates into CAMGGGPYNEQFF.

This clone was detected only once. The V and J genes are TRBV19 and TRBJ1-2, with D unclear. V lost 3 bases and J 0 bases, leaving 14 bases between the germline ends. This CDR3 comprises 16 residues. Germline V gene data show CDR1 as LNHDA and CDR2 as SQIVND (reference sequence). The CDR3 sequence: CASSMAEARANYGYTF. The CDR3 DNA reads TGTGCCAGTAGTATGGCGGAGGCCCGCGCTAACTATGGCTACACCTTC. Together with reference TRBV19 and TRBJ1-2, the CDR3 gives the full variable domain: DGGITQSPKYLFRKEGQNVTLSCEQNLNHDAMYWYRQDPGQGLRLIYYSQIVNDFQKGDIAEGYSVSREKKESFPLTVTSAQKNPTAFYLCASSMAEARANYGYTFGSGTRLTVV.

The J gene is TRBJ1-2, the V gene TRBV18; 7 positions agree with TRBD1. The CDR3 is 13 residues long. Germline V gene lookup returns CDR1 KGHSH and CDR2 LQKENI. V gave up 2 bases and J gave up 6 bases; unmatched junction bases: 3. CDR3: CASSPGTVDGYTF. CDR3 in DNA: TGTGCCAGCTCACCAGGGACAGTGGATGGCTACACCTTC.

V and J are TRBV4-2 and TRBJ1-2; D is possibly TRBD1 (6 bases). CDR3 length: 17 residues. The V end lost 4 bases, the J end lost 2 bases, and 20 bases lay between the germline ends. Germline loops: CDR1 LGHNA, CDR2 YNFKEQ. Here the CDR3 reads CASSRERGGGLNYGYTF. The DNA for the CDR3 is TGTGCCAGCAGCCGAGAAAGGGGGGGCGGTTTAAACTATGGCTACACCTTC.

This rearrangement joins TRBV7-9 to TRBJ2-7, with TRBD2 matching 10 bases. Unmatched junction bases numbered 7, after V lost 5 bases and J lost 3 bases. This CDR3 comprises 15 residues. Looked up from germline, CDR1 is SEHNR and CDR2 is FQNEAQ (reference sequence). The CDR3 here is CASSPRTSGGYEQYF. Written as DNA, the CDR3 is TGTGCCAGCAGCCCGCGGACTAGCGGAGGCTACGAGCAGTACTTC.